The rows below give T cell receptor beta chains drawn from one sample of a study of graft-versus-host responses after intestinal transplantation. Using immunoSEQ multiplex PCR, the repertoire was profiled, and TCRdb retains in-frame clones only, with some absent. The sample has 85,000 to 90,000 clones, roughly 87% seen once. These receptors lack a known antigen. This specimen consisted of unstimulated CD8+ T cells sorted from spleen or lymph node cells, obtained before intestinal transplant. The receptors derive from a human donor who received an intestinal transplant. Both conserved end residues are part of each CDR3. D genes are given only for firm matches. Clone size is not always given. Where it is, it says once, few, many or a class for expanded clones.

d_call	v_call	clone_size	j_call	cdr3_nt	cdr3_aa
TRBD1	TRBV10-3	-	TRBJ2-1	TGTGCCATCAATTATCGACAGGGAGCTTTGGATGAGCAGTTCTTC	CAINYRQGALDEQFF
-	TRBV21-1	-	TRBJ1-5	TGTGCCACCCTCTTGGAAATTAATCAGCCCCAGCATTTT	CATLLEINQPQHF
-	TRBV5-4	-	TRBJ2-7	TGTGCCAGCAGCTCGGACTACGAGCAGTACTTC	CASSSDYEQYF
-	TRBV27	-	TRBJ2-3	TGTGCCAGCAGTTCGGACTATCCAGATACGCAGTATTTT	CASSSDYPDTQYF
-	TRBV27	-	TRBJ2-1	TGTGCCAGCAGTTTATCCGCGGATGAGCAGTTCTTC	CASSLSADEQFF
-	TRBV28	-	TRBJ2-7	TGTGCCAGCAGTGGCCCCGAGCAGTACTTC	CASSGPEQYF
-	TRBV7-3	-	TRBJ2-1	TGTGCCAGCAGCCACCTCGGGCCATCCAATGAGCAGTTCTTC	CASSHLGPSNEQFF
-	TRBV5-6	-	TRBJ1-6	TGTGCCAGCAGCCCCCCGGGACTACCTTCACCCCTCCACTTT	CASSPPGLPSPLHF
-	TRBV13	-	TRBJ2-7	TGTGCCAGCAGCTTGGGGGCCTACGAGCAGTACTTC	CASSLGAYEQYF
-	TRBV4-1	-	TRBJ1-1	TGCGCCAGCAGCCAAATGGGCACTGAAGCTTTCTTT	CASSQMGTEAFF
TRBD2	TRBV5-5	-	TRBJ2-3	TGTGCCAGCAGCTTGGCCGGTAGCGGGATTTCGGATACGCAGTATTTT	CASSLAGSGISDTQYF
-	TRBV7-9	-	TRBJ2-7	TGTGCCAGCAGCCCCATATCGCTAGCGCAGTCCTACGAGCAGTACTTC	CASSPISLAQSYEQYF
-	TRBV27	-	TRBJ1-2	TGTGCCAGCAGTTTCGGGGCAGACCGCCGGGGCTACACCTTC	CASSFGADRRGYTF
-	TRBV5-5	-	TRBJ2-7	TGTGCCAGCAGCTTGTTTAACGTGGAGCAGTACTTC	CASSLFNVEQYF
-	TRBV4-1	few	TRBJ2-7	TGCGCCAGCAGCCAAGATCACGGGGGCGGGGGAGCCTACGAGCAGTACTTC	CASSQDHGGGGAYEQYF
-	TRBV28	once	TRBJ1-1	TGTGCCAGCAGTTTTGGGCTTCAGGGTCCGAACACTGAAGCTTTCTTT	CASSFGLQGPNTEAFF
TRBD1	TRBV7-9	-	TRBJ2-2	TGTGCCAGCAGCTCTTCGGGACAGTATCGCGGGGAGCTGTTTTTT	CASSSSGQYRGELFF
TRBD2	TRBV9	few	TRBJ2-5	TGTGCCAGCAGCGTAGTGGGGACTAGCGGGGAGACCCAGTACTTC	CASSVVGTSGETQYF
-	TRBV20-1	-	TRBJ1-2	TGCAGTGCTGACAACTATGGCTACACCTTC	CSADNYGYTF
TRBD2	TRBV11-2	-	TRBJ2-3	TGTGCCAGCAGCTTAGATCCTGGCGGGGGATTCACAGATACGCAGTATTTT	CASSLDPGGGFTDTQYF